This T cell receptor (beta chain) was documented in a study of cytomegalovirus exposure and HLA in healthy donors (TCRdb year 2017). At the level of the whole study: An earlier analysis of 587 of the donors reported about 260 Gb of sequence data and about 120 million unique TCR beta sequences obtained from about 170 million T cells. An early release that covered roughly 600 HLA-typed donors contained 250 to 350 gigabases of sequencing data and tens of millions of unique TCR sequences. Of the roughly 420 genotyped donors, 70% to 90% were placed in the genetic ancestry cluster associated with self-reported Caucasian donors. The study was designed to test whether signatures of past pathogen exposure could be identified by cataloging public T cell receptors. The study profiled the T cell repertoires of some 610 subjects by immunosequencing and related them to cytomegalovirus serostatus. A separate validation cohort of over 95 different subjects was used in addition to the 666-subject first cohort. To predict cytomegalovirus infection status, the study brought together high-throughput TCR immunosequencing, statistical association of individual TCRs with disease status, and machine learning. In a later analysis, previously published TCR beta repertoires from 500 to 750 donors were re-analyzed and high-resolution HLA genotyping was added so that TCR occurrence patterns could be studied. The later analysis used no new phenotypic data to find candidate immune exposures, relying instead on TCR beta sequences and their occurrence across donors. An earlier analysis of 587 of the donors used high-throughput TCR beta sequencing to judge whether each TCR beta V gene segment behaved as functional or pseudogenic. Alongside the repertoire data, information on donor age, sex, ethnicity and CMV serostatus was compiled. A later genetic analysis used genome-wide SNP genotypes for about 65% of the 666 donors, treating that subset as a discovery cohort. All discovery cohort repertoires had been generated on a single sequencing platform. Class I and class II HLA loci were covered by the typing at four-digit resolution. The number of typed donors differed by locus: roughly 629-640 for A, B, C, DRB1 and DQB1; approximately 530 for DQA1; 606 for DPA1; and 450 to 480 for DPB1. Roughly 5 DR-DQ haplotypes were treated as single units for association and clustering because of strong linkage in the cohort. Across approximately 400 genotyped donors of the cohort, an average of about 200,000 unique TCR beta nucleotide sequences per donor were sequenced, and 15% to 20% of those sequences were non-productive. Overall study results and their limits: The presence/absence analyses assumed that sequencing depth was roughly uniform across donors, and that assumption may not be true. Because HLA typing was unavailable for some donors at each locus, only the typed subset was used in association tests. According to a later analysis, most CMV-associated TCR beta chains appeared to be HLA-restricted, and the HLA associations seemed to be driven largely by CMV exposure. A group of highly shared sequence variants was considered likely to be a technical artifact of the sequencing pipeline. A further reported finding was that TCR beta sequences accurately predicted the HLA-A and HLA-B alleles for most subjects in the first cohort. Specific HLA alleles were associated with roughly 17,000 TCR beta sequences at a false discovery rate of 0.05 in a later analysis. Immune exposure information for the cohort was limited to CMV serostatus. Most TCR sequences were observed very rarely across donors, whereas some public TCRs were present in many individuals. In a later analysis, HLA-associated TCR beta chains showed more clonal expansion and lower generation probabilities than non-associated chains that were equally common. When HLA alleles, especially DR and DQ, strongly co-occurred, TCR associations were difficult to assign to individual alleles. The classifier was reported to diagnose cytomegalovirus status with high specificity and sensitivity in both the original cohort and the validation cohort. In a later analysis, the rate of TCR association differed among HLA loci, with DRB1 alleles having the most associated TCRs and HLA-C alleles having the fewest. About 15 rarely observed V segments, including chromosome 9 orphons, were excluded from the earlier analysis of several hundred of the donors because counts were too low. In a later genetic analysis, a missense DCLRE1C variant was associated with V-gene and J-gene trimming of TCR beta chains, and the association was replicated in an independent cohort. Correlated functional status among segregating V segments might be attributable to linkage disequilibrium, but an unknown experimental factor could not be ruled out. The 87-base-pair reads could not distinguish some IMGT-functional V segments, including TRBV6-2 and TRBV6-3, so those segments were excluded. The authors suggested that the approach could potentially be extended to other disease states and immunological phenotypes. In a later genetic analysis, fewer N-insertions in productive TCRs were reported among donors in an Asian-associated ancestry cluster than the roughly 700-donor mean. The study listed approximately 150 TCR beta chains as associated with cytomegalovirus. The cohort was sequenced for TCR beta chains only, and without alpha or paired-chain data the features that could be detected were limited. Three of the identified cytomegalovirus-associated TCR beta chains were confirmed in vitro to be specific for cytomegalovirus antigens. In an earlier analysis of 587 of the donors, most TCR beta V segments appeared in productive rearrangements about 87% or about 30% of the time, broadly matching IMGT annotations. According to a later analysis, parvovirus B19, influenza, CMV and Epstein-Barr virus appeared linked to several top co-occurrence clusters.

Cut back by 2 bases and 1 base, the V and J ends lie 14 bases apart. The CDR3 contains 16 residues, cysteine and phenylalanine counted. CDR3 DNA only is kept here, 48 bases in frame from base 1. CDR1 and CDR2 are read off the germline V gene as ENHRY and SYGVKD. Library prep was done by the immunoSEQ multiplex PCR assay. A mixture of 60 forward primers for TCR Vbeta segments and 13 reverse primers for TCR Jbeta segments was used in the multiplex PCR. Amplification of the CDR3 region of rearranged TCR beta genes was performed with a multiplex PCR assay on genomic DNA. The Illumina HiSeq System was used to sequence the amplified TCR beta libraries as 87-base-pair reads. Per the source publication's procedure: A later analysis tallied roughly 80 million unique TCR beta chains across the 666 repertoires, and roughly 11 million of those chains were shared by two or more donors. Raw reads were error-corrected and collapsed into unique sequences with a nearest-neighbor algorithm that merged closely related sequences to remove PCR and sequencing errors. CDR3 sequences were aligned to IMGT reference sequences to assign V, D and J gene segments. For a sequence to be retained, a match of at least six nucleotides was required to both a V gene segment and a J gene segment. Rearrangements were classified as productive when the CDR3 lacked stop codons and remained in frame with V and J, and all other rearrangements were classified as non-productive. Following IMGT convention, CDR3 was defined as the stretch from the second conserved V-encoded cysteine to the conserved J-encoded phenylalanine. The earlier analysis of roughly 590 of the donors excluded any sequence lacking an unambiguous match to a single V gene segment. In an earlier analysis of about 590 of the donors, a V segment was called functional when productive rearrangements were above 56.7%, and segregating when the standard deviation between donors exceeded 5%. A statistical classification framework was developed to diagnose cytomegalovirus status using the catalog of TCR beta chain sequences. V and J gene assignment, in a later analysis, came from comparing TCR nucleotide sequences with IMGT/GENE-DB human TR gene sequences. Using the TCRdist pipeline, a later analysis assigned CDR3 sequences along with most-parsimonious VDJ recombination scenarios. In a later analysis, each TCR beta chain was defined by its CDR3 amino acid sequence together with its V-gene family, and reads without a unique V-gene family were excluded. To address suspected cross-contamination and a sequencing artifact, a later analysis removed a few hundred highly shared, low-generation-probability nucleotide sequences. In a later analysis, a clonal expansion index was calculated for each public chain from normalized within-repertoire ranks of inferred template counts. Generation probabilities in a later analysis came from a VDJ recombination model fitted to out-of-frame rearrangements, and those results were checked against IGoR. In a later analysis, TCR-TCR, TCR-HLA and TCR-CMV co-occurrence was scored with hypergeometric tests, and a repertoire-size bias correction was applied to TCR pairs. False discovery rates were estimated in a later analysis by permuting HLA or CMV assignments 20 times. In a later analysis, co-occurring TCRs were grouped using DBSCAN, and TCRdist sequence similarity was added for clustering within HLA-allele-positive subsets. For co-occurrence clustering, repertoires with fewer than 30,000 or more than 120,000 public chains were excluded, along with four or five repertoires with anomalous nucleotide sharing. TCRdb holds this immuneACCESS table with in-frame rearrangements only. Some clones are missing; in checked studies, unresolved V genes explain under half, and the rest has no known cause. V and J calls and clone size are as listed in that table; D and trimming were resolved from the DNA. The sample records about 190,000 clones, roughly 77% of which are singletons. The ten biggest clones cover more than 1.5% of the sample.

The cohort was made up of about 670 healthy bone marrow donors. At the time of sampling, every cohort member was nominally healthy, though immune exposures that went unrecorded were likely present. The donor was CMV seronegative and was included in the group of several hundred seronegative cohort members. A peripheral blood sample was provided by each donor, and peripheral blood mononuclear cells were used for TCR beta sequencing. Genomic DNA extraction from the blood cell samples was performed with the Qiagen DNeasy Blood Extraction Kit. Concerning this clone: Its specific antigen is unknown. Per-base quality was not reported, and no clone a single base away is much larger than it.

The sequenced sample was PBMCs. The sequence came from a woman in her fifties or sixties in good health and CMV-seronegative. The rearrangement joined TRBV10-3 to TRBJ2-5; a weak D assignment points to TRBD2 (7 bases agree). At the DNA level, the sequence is TGTGCCATCAGTGAGAGGGGGGGACACCTCCAAGAGACCCAGTACTTC. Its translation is CAISERGGHLQETQYF.